The 27 T cell receptor beta chains given below trace back to one sample, sequenced in a study of shared clonotypes between healthy human individuals. Generated by immunoSEQ multiplex PCR, the TCRdb table keeps only in-frame clones and is missing some. Found here are roughly 650,000 clones, approximately 96% of them singletons; the top ten hold roughly 0.1%. CD45RO negativity and positive selection for CCR7 defined naive CD8 cells, a population that excluded terminally differentiated effector memory CD45RA+ cells. Sequencing was performed on naive CD8+ T cells sorted from blood. These TCRs come from a woman aged 25 to 45 in good health.

This sequence joins TRBV2 and TRBJ2-1, with no clear D. The CDR3 is 13 amino acids. Deletions cut 3 bases from V and 2 bases from J, with 5 bases between. Germline loops: CDR1 SNHLY, CDR2 FYNNEI. Here the CDR3 reads CASSDATYNEQFF. CDR3 nucleotide sequence: TGTGCCAGCAGTGATGCTACCTACAATGAGCAGTTCTTC. Together with reference TRBV2 and TRBJ2-1, the CDR3 gives the full variable domain: EPEVTQTPSHQVTQMGQEVILRCVPISNHLYFYWYRQILGQKVEFLVSFYNNEISEKSEIFDDQFSVERPDGSNFTLKIRSTKLEDSAMYFCASSDATYNEQFFGPGTRLTVL.

The genes are TRBV19 and TRBJ2-5, with a weak D call TRBD1 (5 bases). The CDR3 length is 17 residues. CDR1 is LNHDA, CDR2 SQIVND, per germline (reference sequence). V shed 3 bases and J shed 0 bases, with 17 bases lying between them. The CDR3 nucleotides read TGTGCCAGTAGTATTGGGGCGACCCTCGACGACCAAGAGACCCAGTACTTC. This gives the protein CASSIGATLDDQETQYF.

The chain combines TRBV27 with TRBJ2-2; a possible D gene is TRBD2 (6 bases). Between the trimmed V and J ends, which lost 8 bases and 1 base, there was a span of 17 bases. Germline V gene lookup returns CDR1 MNHEY and CDR2 SMNVEV (reference sequence). The CDR3 is 16 residues long. The CDR3 bases are TGTGCCAGCGGACCTAGAATAGCGGTGAACACCGGGGAGCTGTTTTTT. Translated: CASGPRIAVNTGELFF.

V usage is TRBV5-4 and J usage is TRBJ2-3; 13 bases line up with TRBD2. The CDR3 sequence is 18 residues long. Per the germline V gene, CDR1 is SGHNT and CDR2 is YYREEE (reference sequence). Unmatched junction bases numbered 10, after V lost 3 bases and J lost 3 bases. The CDR3 protein is CASSSGLAGLKLTDTQYF. The CDR3 region has the DNA TGTGCCAGCAGCTCGGGACTAGCGGGGTTGAAACTAACAGATACGCAGTATTTT.

The rearrangement links TRBV2 to TRBJ1-3; 9 nucleotides match TRBD1. This CDR3 is 15 amino acids long. Germline assignment: CDR1 SNHLY and CDR2 FYNNEI. V was pared by 6 bases and J by 1 base, with 4 bases of the junction left unmatched. CDR3 in DNA: TGTGCCAGCAGGGCCGACAGGGGGTCTGGAAACACCATATATTTT. Its protein is CASRADRGSGNTIYF.

The J gene is TRBJ2-5, the V gene TRBV27; D is perhaps TRBD2 (5 bases). The CDR3 runs 14 residues. Germline CDR1 is MNHEY and CDR2 is SMNVEV (reference sequence). V was clipped by 5 bases and J by 2 bases, with 12 bases between them. The CDR3 coding sequence is TGTGCCAGCAGTCCGAGCGGTTTACAAGAGACCCAGTACTTC. Residues: CASSPSGLQETQYF.

The chain combines TRBV19 with TRBJ1-5; TRBD1 agrees at 8 bases. The CDR3 is made up of 14 amino acids. Trimming removed 7 bases from V and 9 bases from J; junction bases left unmatched: 11. CDR1 and CDR2 from the germline V gene are LNHDA and SQIVND (reference sequence). The CDR3 DNA sequence: TGTGCCAGTAACCCGACAGGGGCTTATCTGCCCCAGCATTTT. Translating it yields CASNPTGAYLPQHF. The full variable domain, its missing parts supplied by reference TRBV19 and TRBJ1-5, is DGGITQSPKYLFRKEGQNVTLSCEQNLNHDAMYWYRQDPGQGLRLIYYSQIVNDFQKGDIAEGYSVSREKKESFPLTVTSAQKNPTAFYLCASNPTGAYLPQHFGDGTRLSIL.

The rearrangement uses TRBV28 and TRBJ1-4; D gene ambiguous. The CDR3 is made up of 15 amino acids. Germline V gives CDR1 MDHEN, CDR2 SYDVKM. The V gene lost 3 bases and the J gene lost 5 bases, with 13 bases spanning the gap. This CDR3 is CASSLGQSNNEKLFF. CDR3 nucleotide sequence: TGTGCCAGCAGTTTGGGCCAGTCTAACAATGAAAAACTGTTTTTT.

V usage is TRBV28 and J usage is TRBJ1-5, with 8 bases that match TRBD1. J lost 4 bases, V lost 5 bases, and 19 bases had no gene match. The CDR3 runs to 19 residues. In germline, CDR1 is MDHEN, CDR2 SYDVKM. This CDR3 is CASSRYPSLSGGGNQPQHF. The CDR3 bases are TGTGCCAGCAGTCGATATCCCTCCCTGTCAGGGGGCGGAAATCAGCCCCAGCATTTT.

The chain uses TRBV7-8 and TRBJ2-7; no clear D gene. Looked up from germline, CDR1 is SGHVS and CDR2 is FQNEAQ. The V gene lost 1 base and the J gene lost 9 bases, with 7 bases spanning the gap. This CDR3 has 11 residues. CDR3 sequence reads: CASSLDVGQYF. The CDR3 nucleotides are TGTGCCAGCAGCTTAGACGTGGGGCAGTACTTC.

The chain uses TRBV5-1 and TRBJ2-7, with 11 bases fitting TRBD1. CDR3 length: 16 residues. V lost 2 bases and J lost 4; bases outside the gene matches: 8. Germline values: CDR1 SGHRS, CDR2 YFSETQ. CDR3 protein: CASSLSWTGGSYEQYF. CDR3 nucleotides: TGCGCCAGCAGCTTATCCTGGACAGGGGGCTCGTACGAGCAGTACTTC. Full variable domain (outside the CDR3, taken from reference TRBV5-1 and TRBJ2-7): KAGVTQTPRYLIKTRGQQVTLSCSPISGHRSVSWYQQTPGQGLQFLFEYFSETQRNKGNFPGRFSGRQFSNSRSEMNVSTLELGDSALYLCASSLSWTGGSYEQYFGPGTRLTVT.

The rearrangement links TRBV7-9 to TRBJ2-2; D is possibly TRBD2 (5 bases). The CDR3 contains 12 residues. The V end was cut by 5 bases, the J end by 5 bases, with 6 bases between. Germline-derived CDR1 and CDR2 are SEHNR and FQNEAQ (reference sequence). The CDR3 DNA reads TGTGCCAGCAGCCGAGGGACCGGGGAGCTGTTTTTT. It codes for CASSRGTGELFF.

The gene calls are TRBV11-2 and TRBJ2-1, with D possibly matching TRBD1 (6 bases). Per germline, CDR1 SGHAT and CDR2 FQNNGV. Trimming took 4 bases from V and 13 from J, leaving 11 bases between them. The CDR3 contains 11 residues. CDR3 sequence (DNA): TGTGCCAGCAGCTCAGGGACATATCAGTTCTTC. Translating it yields CASSSGTYQFF.

V usage is TRBV19 and J usage is TRBJ2-7; possibly TRBD1 for D (5 bases). V lost 0 bases and J 4 bases, leaving 13 bases between the germline ends. CDR3 length equals 15 residues. Germline CDR1 reads LNHDA; CDR2 reads SQIVND (reference sequence). The CDR3 loop is CASSIEAGMPYEQYF. The CDR3 nucleotides are TGTGCCAGTAGTATAGAAGCAGGGATGCCTTACGAGCAGTACTTC.

The chain uses TRBV19 and TRBJ1-5, with D hard to call. Germline-derived CDR1 and CDR2 are LNHDA and SQIVND (reference sequence). The CDR3 is made up of 15 amino acids. The ends were cut back, 3 bases at V and 0 bases at J, with 9 bases in the middle. CDR3 loop: CASSIWESSNQPQHF. Here the CDR3 DNA reads TGTGCCAGTAGTATTTGGGAAAGTAGCAATCAGCCCCAGCATTTT. The full variable domain, its missing parts supplied by reference TRBV19 and TRBJ1-5, is DGGITQSPKYLFRKEGQNVTLSCEQNLNHDAMYWYRQDPGQGLRLIYYSQIVNDFQKGDIAEGYSVSREKKESFPLTVTSAQKNPTAFYLCASSIWESSNQPQHFGDGTRLSIL.

CDR3 residues: CASSFQRGLTDTQYF. Here the CDR3 DNA reads TGTGCCAGCAGTTTCCAGCGGGGTCTCACAGATACGCAGTATTTT. The J gene is TRBJ2-3, the V gene TRBV28, with TRBD2 matching 7 bases. In germline, CDR1 is MDHEN, CDR2 SYDVKM. The CDR3 is 15 residues long. Unmatched junction bases numbered 5, after V lost 3 bases and J lost 2 bases.

The V and J genes are TRBV7-9 and TRBJ1-2, with 7 bases that match TRBD1. The germline V gene has CDR1 SEHNR and CDR2 FQNEAQ (reference sequence). V shed 6 bases and J 1 base; nucleotides not matched to a gene: 11. The CDR3 is 16 amino acids. The chain's CDR3 is CASSSLSGQHNYGYTF. CDR3 nucleotides: TGTGCCAGCAGTTCCCTATCGGGACAGCATAACTATGGCTACACCTTC.

The chain links TRBV11-2 to TRBJ2-5; 7 bases agree with TRBD1. The CDR3 is made up of 14 amino acids. Trimming at V came to 3 bases and at J to 5 bases, leaving 6 bases not matched to a gene. Looked up from germline, CDR1 is SGHAT and CDR2 is FQNNGV. CDR3: CASSFDRVWETQYF. Here the CDR3 DNA reads TGTGCCAGCAGCTTCGACAGGGTATGGGAGACCCAGTACTTC.

V and J are TRBV7-9 and TRBJ1-3, with no clear D. Germline lookup yields CDR1 SEHNR and CDR2 FQNEAQ (reference sequence). The CDR3 loop spans 11 amino acids. The V end was cut by 5 bases, the J end by 9 bases, with 8 bases between. The CDR3 protein is CASSPGPTIYF. In nucleotides, the CDR3 is TGTGCCAGCAGCCCCGGACCCACCATATATTTT.

V is TRBV7-9 and J is TRBJ2-1; 7 bases are shared with TRBD2. The ends lost 5 bases at V and 8 bases at J; junction bases unmatched: 15. From germline, CDR1 is SEHNR and CDR2 FQNEAQ (reference sequence). The CDR3 sequence is 16 residues long. The CDR3 spells CASSDYGGGPFDEQFF. The CDR3 coding sequence is TGTGCCAGCAGCGATTACGGGGGAGGGCCGTTCGATGAGCAGTTCTTC.

The chain has TRBV28 and TRBJ1-2; a possible D gene is TRBD1 (5 bases). Trimming stripped 1 base from V and 5 bases from J, with 14 bases between. The CDR3 consists of 15 residues. Germline V gives CDR1 MDHEN, CDR2 SYDVKM. The CDR3 region is CASSLYEGTGYGYTF. The DNA for the CDR3 is TGTGCCAGCAGTTTATACGAAGGGACGGGTTATGGCTACACCTTC.

The rearrangement links TRBV2 to TRBJ1-5, with TRBD1 as a possible D gene (6 bases). The CDR3 is made up of 16 amino acids. V was trimmed by 6 bases and J by 1 base, leaving 16 bases between them. Germline loops: CDR1 SNHLY, CDR2 FYNNEI. The CDR3 DNA sequence: TGTGCCAGCAGGCAGGGGACGGCGCGAAGCAATCAGCCCCAGCATTTT. Residues: CASRQGTARSNQPQHF.

The chain combines TRBV27 with TRBJ2-2; 9 positions agree with TRBD1. The CDR3 runs to 17 residues. The V segment lost 1 base and the J segment 6 bases; nucleotides outside the gene matches: 9. The germline gives CDR1 MNHEY, CDR2 SMNVEV (reference sequence). CDR3 amino acids: CASSLFRTGGSSGELFF. Here the CDR3 DNA reads TGTGCCAGCAGTTTATTTCGCACAGGGGGCTCTTCCGGGGAGCTGTTTTTT.

In its sample, this clone was seen once. The V gene is TRBV5-3, the J gene TRBJ1-5; D is uncertain. TRBV5-3 is sorted into the ORF group, with uncertain function. Trimming pared 9 bases from V and 7 bases from J, leaving 26 bases between. This CDR3 spans 16 amino acids. The CDR3 region is CAIKRGTPKFNQPQHF. The CDR3 DNA follows: TGTGCCATCAAGCGGGGTACACCAAAATTCAACCAGCCCCAGCATTTT.

This chain links TRBV7-9 with TRBJ2-1; TRBD2 matches at 10 bases. This CDR3 has 18 amino acids. Germline V CDR1 and CDR2: SEHNR, FQNEAQ (reference sequence). With V trimmed by 1 base and J by 4 bases, 10 bases remained unmatched. CDR3 sequence (DNA): TGTGCCAGCAGCTTAGATTTCCTAGCGGGAGTGGAATACAATGAGCAGTTCTTC. Protein product: CASSLDFLAGVEYNEQFF.

The chain couples TRBV28 to TRBJ2-1, with TRBD1 matching over 11 bases. After removal of 5 bases from V and 7 bases from J, the junction contained 1 base not matched to a gene. CDR1 is MDHEN, CDR2 SYDVKM, per germline. The CDR3 is made up of 13 amino acids. This CDR3 is CASSGTGGNEQFF. The CDR3 DNA follows: TGTGCCAGCAGTGGGACAGGGGGGAATGAGCAGTTCTTC.

V usage is TRBV13 and J usage is TRBJ2-3, with 15 positions matching TRBD2. V lost 5 bases to trimming and J lost 0 bases; unmatched junction nucleotides: 6. CDR3 size: 18 residues. Germline lookup yields CDR1 PRHDT and CDR2 FYEKMQ (reference sequence). The CDR3 reads CASSPRTSGRASTDTQYF. The CDR3 coding sequence is TGTGCCAGCAGCCCCCGGACTAGCGGGAGGGCTAGCACAGATACGCAGTATTTT.